This T cell receptor (beta chain) was recovered during a study of blood T cell repertoires in COVID-19. Overall study: Italy, Spain and the United States were the sources of the convalescent and acute COVID-19 samples. T cells, B-cell-depleted T cells, or PBMCs provided the cDNA or gDNA that served as material.

In the authors' workflow: Amplification from reference gene primers served as the basis for estimated nucleated cell counts. Some clones are missing from TCRdb's copy, which holds only in-frame ones; the method was immunoSEQ multiplex PCR. V and J calls and clone size are copied from that table; D and trimming were computed from the DNA. The repertoire includes roughly 100,000 clones, more than 70% of them detected once, and 20% to 30% sits in the top ten. Germline CDR1 reads LGHDT; CDR2 reads YNNKEL (reference sequence). Trimming at V came to 4 bases and at J to 2 bases, leaving 7 bases not matched to a gene. CDR3 length: 16 amino acids.

The J gene is TRBJ2-5, the V gene TRBV3-1 (or the pseudogene TRBV3-2); 10 bases match TRBD2. The source is a human donor in a cohort sampled during active COVID-19. Sequenced sample: peripheral blood. CDR3 protein: CASSLYSGRTQETQYF. The CDR3 DNA follows: TGTGCCAGCAGCCTCTATAGCGGGAGGACTCAAGAGACCCAGTACTTC.